Sequencing of this T cell receptor beta chain was carried out in a study of CD8+CD57+ T cells in acquired aplastic anemia. Only patients with CD8+CD57+ cell expansion on flow cytometry were chosen for sequencing. In its sample, this clonotype was seen a few times. Investigators profiled TCR beta VDJ and CDR3 from genomic DNA template. From the reads, TCRdb called clonotypes with MiXCR, one entry per CDR3 protein. The table records nearly 60,000 distinct CDR3 sequences, around 60% of them present only once. The sequence derives from a human donor with aplastic anemia. The sequenced material came from sorted CD4+, CD8+, or CD8+CD57+ T cells (not recorded which) from PBMCs.

The CDR3: CSVEERTGMTIEQYF. Written as DNA, the CDR3 is TGCAGCGTTGAAGAGAGAACAGGCATGACGATCGAGCAGTACTTC. The gene calls are TRBV29-1 and TRBJ2-7; possible D gene TRBD1, 5 bases. Germline V gives CDR1 SQVTM, CDR2 ANQGSEA. CDR3 length equals 15 residues. V lost 0 bases and J lost 6, with 18 bases in between.